Listed below are T cell receptor beta chains from one sample, sequenced in a study of blood T cell repertoires in COVID-19. Using immunoSEQ multiplex PCR, the repertoire was profiled, and TCRdb retains in-frame clones only, with some absent. The profile covers roughly 70,000 clones, with 75% to 85% appearing a single time and 15% taken by the ten largest. Sequencing used peripheral blood. These receptors were obtained from a human donor in a cohort sampled during active COVID-19. CDR3s include the opening cysteine and the closing phenylalanine or tryptophan. Fields, in order: V gene, D gene, clone size, J gene, CDR3 DNA, CDR3 protein. A D gene is named only where the DNA matches it firmly. Size tells how often a clone was seen (once, few, many) or the class of an expanded clone, and some rows leave it out.

v_gene: TRBV5-1; d_gene: TRBD2; abundance: .; j_gene: TRBJ2-3; CDR3nt: TGCGCCAGCAGCTCGCAAGGGAGGGCCACAGATACGCAGTATTTT; CDR3aa: CASSSQGRATDTQYF
v_gene: TRBV4-3; d_gene: .; abundance: .; j_gene: TRBJ2-6; CDR3nt: TGCGCCAGCAGCCAAGATTTCAGGTATCCTGGGGCCAACGTCCTGACTTTC; CDR3aa: CASSQDFRYPGANVLTF
v_gene: TRBV6-5; d_gene: .; abundance: .; j_gene: TRBJ2-5; CDR3nt: TGTGCCAGCAGGGCCAGGGGTTCCCAAGAGACCCAGTACTTC; CDR3aa: CASRARGSQETQYF
v_gene: TRBV18; d_gene: TRBD1; abundance: .; j_gene: TRBJ2-6; CDR3nt: TGTGCCAGCTCACTAAGGGGACAGGGGTCAGGGGCCAACGTCCTGACTTTC; CDR3aa: CASSLRGQGSGANVLTF
v_gene: TRBV2; d_gene: .; abundance: .; j_gene: TRBJ2-4; CDR3nt: TGTGCCAGCAGCTCAAGCGAGGGCAAAAACATTCAGTACTTC; CDR3aa: CASSSSEGKNIQYF
v_gene: TRBV6-5; d_gene: TRBD1; abundance: .; j_gene: TRBJ2-7; CDR3nt: TGTGCCAGCAGTAGACAGGGTTTCTACGAGCAGTACTTC; CDR3aa: CASSRQGFYEQYF
v_gene: TRBV6-5; d_gene: .; abundance: .; j_gene: TRBJ2-7; CDR3nt: TGTGCCAGCAGCGGGGGCAAAGGCGGGAGTCATAAGCAGTACTTC; CDR3aa: CASSGGKGGSHKQYF
v_gene: TRBV27; d_gene: .; abundance: .; j_gene: TRBJ1-6; CDR3nt: TGTGCCAGCAGTTATGCCCCCCCGGGAGTCTATAATTCACCCCTCCACTTT; CDR3aa: CASSYAPPGVYNSPLHF
v_gene: TRBV11-2; d_gene: TRBD2; abundance: .; j_gene: TRBJ2-4; CDR3nt: TGTGCCAGCAGCCCTTTGACGGGGGGAGGGCCAAAAAACATTCAGTACTTC; CDR3aa: CASSPLTGGGPKNIQYF
v_gene: TRBV2; d_gene: .; abundance: once; j_gene: TRBJ2-1; CDR3nt: TGTGCCAGCAGTGAAGGGCTAGCGAACTCCTACAATGAGCAGTTCTTC; CDR3aa: CASSEGLANSYNEQFF
v_gene: TRBV25-1; d_gene: TRBD1; abundance: .; j_gene: TRBJ1-1; CDR3nt: TGTGCCAGCAGTGAATATGTGGGGACAGGGGGTACGAACACTGAAGCTTTCTTT; CDR3aa: CASSEYVGTGGTNTEAFF
v_gene: TRBV3-1/TRBV3-2; d_gene: TRBD1; abundance: .; j_gene: TRBJ2-7; CDR3nt: TGTGCCTCGGGGACAGTTGGGCCCTACGAGCAGTACTTC; CDR3aa: CASGTVGPYEQYF
v_gene: TRBV5-5; d_gene: TRBD1; abundance: .; j_gene: TRBJ1-2; CDR3nt: TGTGCCAGCAGCTTGACAGGGGGCCCCCTTAACTATGGCTACACCTTC; CDR3aa: CASSLTGGPLNYGYTF
v_gene: TRBV6-2/TRBV6-3; d_gene: TRBD2; abundance: .; j_gene: TRBJ2-1; CDR3nt: TGTGCCAGCAGCCGAACAGTTGCCCTAGCGGGGGCCTACAATGAGCAGTTCTTC; CDR3aa: CASSRTVALAGAYNEQFF
v_gene: TRBV28; d_gene: .; abundance: .; j_gene: TRBJ1-4; CDR3nt: TGTGCCAGCAGTTTTTTATCCCGCATTGCGTCGACTAATGAAAAACTGTTTTTT; CDR3aa: CASSFLSRIASTNEKLFF
v_gene: TRBV6-5; d_gene: .; abundance: few; j_gene: TRBJ1-5; CDR3nt: TGTGCCAGCAGTTACCGCGCGGAGCCCCAGCATTTT; CDR3aa: CASSYRAEPQHF
v_gene: TRBV7-2; d_gene: .; abundance: .; j_gene: TRBJ1-1; CDR3nt: TGTGCCAGCAGATTCCGGAACGGGTTTGAAGCTTTCTTT; CDR3aa: CASRFRNGFEAFF
v_gene: TRBV7-9; d_gene: .; abundance: .; j_gene: TRBJ2-2; CDR3nt: TGTGCCGGGTACAGTCTCGTCACCGGGGAGCTGTTTTTT; CDR3aa: CAGYSLVTGELFF
v_gene: TRBV30; d_gene: .; abundance: .; j_gene: TRBJ1-2; CDR3nt: TGTGCCTGGAGTGTAGTAGCCTATGGCTACACCTTC; CDR3aa: CAWSVVAYGYTF
v_gene: TRBV29-1; d_gene: .; abundance: .; j_gene: TRBJ1-1; CDR3nt: TGCAGCGTTCAGTGGGGCACGAACACTGAAGCTTTCTTT; CDR3aa: CSVQWGTNTEAFF
v_gene: TRBV28; d_gene: .; abundance: .; j_gene: TRBJ2-2; CDR3nt: TGTGCCAGCAGATCCAGGGGTTACGACACCGGGGAGCTGTTTTTT; CDR3aa: CASRSRGYDTGELFF
v_gene: TRBV12-3/TRBV12-4; d_gene: .; abundance: .; j_gene: TRBJ1-1; CDR3nt: TGTGCCAGCAGTTTCGGAGACACTGAAGCTTTCTTT; CDR3aa: CASSFGDTEAFF
v_gene: TRBV15; d_gene: TRBD2; abundance: .; j_gene: TRBJ2-7; CDR3nt: TGTGCCACCAGCAGAGAAGTTGCTAGCGGGACATACGAGCAGTACTTC; CDR3aa: CATSREVASGTYEQYF
v_gene: TRBV18; d_gene: .; abundance: .; j_gene: TRBJ2-7; CDR3nt: TGTGCCAGCTCACCCCTGGTAGGGGATCCCCTAGAGCAGTACTTC; CDR3aa: CASSPLVGDPLEQYF
v_gene: TRBV4-3; d_gene: .; abundance: .; j_gene: TRBJ2-7; CDR3nt: TGCGCCAGCAGCCAAGATTTGGGGCAGGACACCAGACAGTACTTC; CDR3aa: CASSQDLGQDTRQYF
v_gene: TRBV7-8; d_gene: .; abundance: few; j_gene: TRBJ1-2; CDR3nt: TGTGCCAGCAGCCCTGGGTGGGGGGGCTATGGCTACACCTTC; CDR3aa: CASSPGWGGYGYTF
v_gene: TRBV12-3/TRBV12-4; d_gene: .; abundance: few; j_gene: TRBJ2-1; CDR3nt: TGTGCCAGCAGTCCCTCGAATGAGCAGTTCTTC; CDR3aa: CASSPSNEQFF
v_gene: TRBV6-4; d_gene: TRBD2; abundance: few; j_gene: TRBJ2-1; CDR3nt: TGTGCCAGCAGTGACTCTGCGGGAGGGCGAGGAATTGAGCAGTTCTTC; CDR3aa: CASSDSAGGRGIEQFF
v_gene: TRBV24-1; d_gene: .; abundance: .; j_gene: TRBJ1-2; CDR3nt: TGTGCCACCTATTTTTCCTCTAAAACGTTGTTGGATGGCTACACCTTC; CDR3aa: CATYFSSKTLLDGYTF
v_gene: TRBV7-8; d_gene: .; abundance: once; j_gene: TRBJ1-6; CDR3nt: TGTGCCAGCAGCTTAGGATTTCAGGGTGAGGCCTATAATTCACCCCTCCACTTT; CDR3aa: CASSLGFQGEAYNSPLHF
v_gene: TRBV5-4; d_gene: TRBD1; abundance: .; j_gene: TRBJ1-3; CDR3nt: TGTGCCAGCAGCTGGGACAGCTCTGGAAACACCATATATTTT; CDR3aa: CASSWDSSGNTIYF
v_gene: TRBV5-4; d_gene: .; abundance: .; j_gene: TRBJ2-6; CDR3nt: TGTGCCAGCAGCTTGCTCCGTCAGACAAGCTCTGGGGCCAACGTCCTGACTTTC; CDR3aa: CASSLLRQTSSGANVLTF
v_gene: TRBV18; d_gene: .; abundance: .; j_gene: TRBJ1-4; CDR3nt: TGTGCCAGCTCACCGAGGAAACGGGGGGAAAAACTGTTTTTT; CDR3aa: CASSPRKRGEKLFF
v_gene: TRBV5-6; d_gene: TRBD1; abundance: .; j_gene: TRBJ1-2; CDR3nt: TGTGCCAGCAGCTTGCGGGTCGGACAGGGTGGCTATGGCTACACCTTC; CDR3aa: CASSLRVGQGGYGYTF
v_gene: TRBV10-3; d_gene: .; abundance: .; j_gene: TRBJ2-3; CDR3nt: TGTGCCATCAGTGAGTCGCAAGCCCATACGCAGTATTTT; CDR3aa: CAISESQAHTQYF
v_gene: TRBV5-1; d_gene: .; abundance: few; j_gene: TRBJ2-2; CDR3nt: TGCGCCAGCAGCTTGGCTTCTGGCAGAAGGAACACCGGGGAGCTGTTTTTT; CDR3aa: CASSLASGRRNTGELFF
v_gene: TRBV2; d_gene: .; abundance: few; j_gene: TRBJ2-7; CDR3nt: TGTGCCAGCAGTGCAGGCCTCCCGACCTACGAGCAGTACTTC; CDR3aa: CASSAGLPTYEQYF
v_gene: TRBV28; d_gene: TRBD1; abundance: few; j_gene: TRBJ1-1; CDR3nt: TGTGCCAGCAGTTGGACAGGAAGTGAAGCTTTCTTT; CDR3aa: CASSWTGSEAFF
v_gene: TRBV5-1; d_gene: TRBD1; abundance: .; j_gene: TRBJ2-7; CDR3nt: TGCGCCAGCAGCCCAATGACAGGGGCCTACGAGCAGTACTTC; CDR3aa: CASSPMTGAYEQYF
v_gene: TRBV27; d_gene: TRBD1; abundance: few; j_gene: TRBJ2-2; CDR3nt: TGTGCCAGCAGTTCACGACAGGGGGCGGTCGGGGAGCTGTTTTTT; CDR3aa: CASSSRQGAVGELFF
v_gene: TRBV19; d_gene: .; abundance: .; j_gene: TRBJ1-5; CDR3nt: TGTGCCAGTAGTATGTTTGGGGCTGGCAATCAGCCCCAGCATTTT; CDR3aa: CASSMFGAGNQPQHF
v_gene: TRBV6-5; d_gene: .; abundance: few; j_gene: TRBJ1-2; CDR3nt: TGTGCCAGCAGTTACTCAGGGGGTTTCGGCTACACCTTC; CDR3aa: CASSYSGGFGYTF
v_gene: TRBV6-5; d_gene: TRBD1; abundance: .; j_gene: TRBJ1-5; CDR3nt: TGTGCCAGCAGTTCCGGGACAGGGGGCCAGCCCCAGCATTTT; CDR3aa: CASSSGTGGQPQHF
v_gene: TRBV27; d_gene: TRBD2; abundance: .; j_gene: TRBJ2-7; CDR3nt: TGTGCCAGCAGTGGGTCACTAGCGGGACGGAATGAGCAGTACTTC; CDR3aa: CASSGSLAGRNEQYF